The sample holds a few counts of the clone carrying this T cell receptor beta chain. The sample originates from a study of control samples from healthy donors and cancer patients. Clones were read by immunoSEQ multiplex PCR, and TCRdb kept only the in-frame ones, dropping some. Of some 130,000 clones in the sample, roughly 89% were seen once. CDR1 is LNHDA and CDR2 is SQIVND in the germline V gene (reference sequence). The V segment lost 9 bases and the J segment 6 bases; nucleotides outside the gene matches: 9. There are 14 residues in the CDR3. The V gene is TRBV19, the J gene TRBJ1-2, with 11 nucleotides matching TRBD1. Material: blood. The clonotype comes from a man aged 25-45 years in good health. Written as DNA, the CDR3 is TGTGCCAGCCACGGGACAGGGGGTCTAGATGGCTACACCTTC. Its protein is CASHGTGGLDGYTF. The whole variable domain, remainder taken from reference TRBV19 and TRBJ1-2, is DGGITQSPKYLFRKEGQNVTLSCEQNLNHDAMYWYRQDPGQGLRLIYYSQIVNDFQKGDIAEGYSVSREKKESFPLTVTSAQKNPTAFYLCASHGTGGLDGYTFGSGTRLTVV.